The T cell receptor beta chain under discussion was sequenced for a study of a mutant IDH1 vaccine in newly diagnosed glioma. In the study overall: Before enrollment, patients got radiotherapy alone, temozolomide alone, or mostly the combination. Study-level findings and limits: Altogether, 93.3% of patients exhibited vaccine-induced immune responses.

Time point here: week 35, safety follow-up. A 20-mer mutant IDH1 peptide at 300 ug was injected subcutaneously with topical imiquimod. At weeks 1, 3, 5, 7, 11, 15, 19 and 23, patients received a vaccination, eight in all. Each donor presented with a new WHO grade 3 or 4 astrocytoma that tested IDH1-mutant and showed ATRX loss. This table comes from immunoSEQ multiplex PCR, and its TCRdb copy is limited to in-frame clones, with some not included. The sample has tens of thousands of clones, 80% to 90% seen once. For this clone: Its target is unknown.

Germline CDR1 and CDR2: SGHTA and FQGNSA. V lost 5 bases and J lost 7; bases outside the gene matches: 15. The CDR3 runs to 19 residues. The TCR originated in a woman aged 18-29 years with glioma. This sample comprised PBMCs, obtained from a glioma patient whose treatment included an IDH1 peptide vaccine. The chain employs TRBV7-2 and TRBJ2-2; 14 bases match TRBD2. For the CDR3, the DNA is TGTGCCAGCAGCCGTAGCTCGACTAGCGGGGGGGCTTTGAGCGGGGAGCTGTTTTTT. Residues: CASSRSSTSGGALSGELFF.